This T cell receptor beta chain was captured by sequencing in a study of siplizumab effects on memory and regulatory T cells. As concerns this clone: Its specificity is unknown.

Study observations and caveats: An assignable phenotype, naive or memory, was missing from roughly 79-95% of proliferating CD4+ or CD8+ clones.

The CDR3 is made up of 14 amino acids. The V end was cut by 2 bases, the J end by 2 bases, with 11 bases between. Germline V gene lookup returns CDR1 SGHRS and CDR2 YFSETQ. Each sample contributed 96,000 or so TCR templates to the assay. Assay used: immunoSEQ multiplex PCR; TCRdb lists only in-frame clones, some missing. The sample has around 110,000 clones, approximately 94% seen once; the top ten hold 1.5% to 2%. The genes are TRBV5-1 and TRBJ2-7; either TRBD1 or TRBD2 may supply D (5 bases each). The sample comprised non-Treg CD4+ T cells sorted from blood. This clonotype originated in a human donor in good health. The CDR3 here is CASSFGDGTYEQYF. In DNA form, the CDR3 reads TGCGCCAGCAGCTTTGGGGACGGAACCTACGAGCAGTACTTC.